The 7 T cell receptor beta chains below all came from one sample that was sequenced in a study of patients and donors after allogeneic stem cell transplantation. MiXCR, applied by TCRdb to the RT-PCR reads, yields one record per CDR3 protein. This sample has over 130,000 distinct CDR3 sequences; over 30% occur once, and the top ten carry about 50%. The sample comprised blood, either unsorted or a sorted T cell fraction (not recorded which). The source is a human donor who was either an allogeneic HSCT recipient or a stem cell or donor lymphocyte infusion donor (not recorded which). It is not recorded whose cells these are; they may come from a transplant donor.

This clonotype has only a few counts. The chain links TRBV20-1 to TRBJ1-4; possible D gene TRBD1, 5 bases. Germline loops: CDR1 DFQATT, CDR2 SNEGSKA (reference sequence). This CDR3 has 13 residues. Trimming removed 6 bases from V and 0 bases from J, with 8 bases in between. The CDR3 DNA is TGCAGTGCCGACAGTGCAACTAATGAAAAACTGTTTTTT. It encodes CSADSATNEKLFF.

The table lists this clonotype with a few counts. CDR3 sequence reads: CAVREYGYTF. The CDR3 nucleotides are TGTGCCGTCAGGGAGTACGGCTACACCTTC. The chain carries TRBV12-3 or TRBV12-4 and TRBJ1-2; D perhaps matches TRBD1 (5 bases). V gave up 11 bases and J gave up 8 bases, with 12 bases separating them. This CDR3 comprises 10 residues.

The chain combines TRBV5-6 with TRBJ2-1, with D uncertain. Trimming took 0 bases from V and 15 from J, leaving 13 bases between them. Germline-derived CDR1 and CDR2 are SGHDT and YYEEEE. This CDR3 has 12 amino acids. The CDR3 region has the DNA TGTGCCAGCAGCTTGGAGAACGGCCACCGGTTCTTC. Translated: CASSLENGHRFF.

The J gene is TRBJ2-7, the V gene TRBV5-1, with D possibly being TRBD2 (6 bases). V lost 5 bases, J lost 4 bases, and 16 bases lay in between. The CDR3 length is 14 residues. CDR1 SGHRS and CDR2 YFSETQ come from the germline V gene. CDR3 sequence reads: CASSPGLGLYEQYV. The CDR3 DNA is TGCGCCAGCAGTCCTGGGCTGGGACTTTACGAGCAGTACGTC.

The rearrangement links TRBV3-1 to TRBJ2-2; perhaps TRBD2 as D (6 bases). With 5 bases removed from V and 3 bases from J, the gap between germline ends came to 13 bases. This CDR3 spans 15 amino acids. Germline V gene lookup returns CDR1 LGHDT and CDR2 YNNKEL (reference sequence). The CDR3 DNA sequence: TGTGCCAGCAGCTATAGGGACTCCTACACCGGGGAGCTGTTTTTT. Translation: CASSYRDSYTGELFF. Supplemented by reference TRBV3-1 and TRBJ2-2, the full variable domain reads DTAVSQTPKYLVTQMGNDKSIKCEQNLGHDTMYWYKQDSKKFLKIMFSYNNKELIINETVPNRFSPKSPDKAHLNLHINSLELGDSAVYFCASSYRDSYTGELFFGEGSRLTVL.

The chain joins TRBV5-6 to TRBJ1-2, with TRBD1 identical over 9 bases. The V gene's germline CDR1 is SGHDT and CDR2 YYEEEE. The CDR3 has 18 residues. V dropped 3 bases and J dropped 0; count of bases not matched to a gene: 12. The CDR3 coding sequence is TGTGCCAGCAGCTCGGGAGTGGTAGGGGACAGGGCTAACTATGGCTACACCTTC. Protein product: CASSSGVVGDRANYGYTF.

This clonotype was picked up one time. V gene TRBV12-3 or TRBV12-4 combines with J gene TRBJ2-2, with a weak D call TRBD2 (6 bases). CDR3 length equals 15 residues. Trimming removed 2 bases at V and 3 bases at J, with 10 bases between. The CDR3 DNA sequence: TGTGCCAGCAGTTTAATCTGGGGGGACACCGGGGAGCTGTTTTTT. Translation gives CASSLIWGDTGELFF.